This TCR beta chain is drawn from a study of shared clonotypes between healthy human individuals. Only in-frame clones appear in the TCRdb table, and some are missing; sequencing was by immunoSEQ multiplex PCR. The repertoire holds hundreds of thousands of clones, roughly 98% seen once, with 0.3% in the top ten. Trimming at V came to 5 bases and at J to 7 bases, leaving 12 bases not matched to a gene. Per the germline V gene, CDR1 is SGHTA and CDR2 is FQGNSA. The CDR3 consists of 16 residues. As defined, naive CD8 cells were CD45RO-negative and positively selected for CCR7, with terminally differentiated effector memory CD45RA+ cells excluded.

Sequences were obtained from naive CD8+ T cells sorted from blood. This chain links TRBV7-2 with TRBJ2-7, with TRBD2 identical over 12 bases. The sequence was obtained from a man aged 30-40 years in good health. This CDR3 reads CASSRGLAGSQWEQYF. DNA of the CDR3: TGTGCCAGCAGCCGAGGACTAGCGGGATCCCAATGGGAGCAGTACTTC.